This T cell receptor beta chain was captured by sequencing in a study of cytomegalovirus exposure and HLA in healthy donors. Study findings and constraints: Among TCR beta chains, those listed as cytomegalovirus-associated numbered about 160.

The PCR contained 60 Vbeta and 13 Jbeta primers. Here immunoSEQ multiplex PCR was the method, and the copy in TCRdb shows in-frame clones only, minus some. The specimen's table records tens of thousands of clones. To note about this clone: As yet, its antigen is unknown.

This TCR derives from a woman aged 40 to 50 in good health and CMV-seronegative. Sequencing was done on a sample of PBMCs.

As DNA, the CDR3 is TGCGCCAGCAGCCACTATCGGGGGAGCGGGAGATTCTACGAGCAGTACTTC. Translating gives CASSHYRGSGRFYEQYF. The rearrangement uses TRBV4-3 and TRBJ2-5; TRBD2 matches at 8 bases. The end of the DNA aligns better with TRBJ2-7, so the J call may be wrong. CDR1 and CDR2 (germline): LGHNA, YSLEER. The CDR3 has 17 amino acids.